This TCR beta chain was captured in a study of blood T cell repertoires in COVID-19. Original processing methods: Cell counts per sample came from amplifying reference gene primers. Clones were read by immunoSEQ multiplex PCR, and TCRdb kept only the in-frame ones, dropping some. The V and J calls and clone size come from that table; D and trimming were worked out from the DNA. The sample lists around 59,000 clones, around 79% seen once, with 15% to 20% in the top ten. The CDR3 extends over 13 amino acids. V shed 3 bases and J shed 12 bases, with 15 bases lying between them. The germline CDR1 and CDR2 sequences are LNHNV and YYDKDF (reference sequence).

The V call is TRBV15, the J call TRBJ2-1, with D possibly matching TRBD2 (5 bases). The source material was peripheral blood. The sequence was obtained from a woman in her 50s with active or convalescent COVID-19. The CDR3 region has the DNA TGTGCCACCAGCAGTGATAGGGTCGGAGGGCAGTTCTTC. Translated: CATSSDRVGGQFF.